Listed here are 3 T cell receptor beta chains from one sample, sequenced in a study of T-cell memory formation after mild COVID-19. Each CDR3 protein is one row after TCRdb ran MiXCR on the 5' RACE reads. The sample records more than 80,000 distinct CDR3 sequences, roughly 12% being singletons. Sequencing input: PBMCs or a T cell subset sorted from them (not recorded which). These receptors were collected from an adult woman who had mild COVID-19 (a few samples of this study predate the infection). Cell type and time point are not known.

This clonotype was observed a few times. The chain combines TRBV6-5 with TRBJ1-1; D is unresolved. Looked up from germline, CDR1 is MNHEY and CDR2 is SVGAGI. With 0 bases removed from V and 6 bases from J, the gap between germline ends came to 17 bases. The CDR3 contains 16 residues. CDR3 loop: CASSYSIPTPAPEAFF. The CDR3 DNA is TGTGCCAGCAGTTACTCGATCCCAACGCCTGCACCTGAAGCTTTCTTT.

This clonotype was picked up a small number of times. The rearrangement links TRBV20-1 to TRBJ2-1; possibly TRBD2 for D (5 bases). Germline CDR1 DFQATT, CDR2 SNEGSKA (reference sequence). Trimming left V 4 bases short and J 1 base short, with 14 bases between. The CDR3 loop spans 15 amino acids. CDR3 protein: CSATTSGGSYNEQFF. The CDR3 DNA is TGCAGTGCTACCACTTCGGGCGGGTCCTACAATGAGCAGTTCTTC.

This clonotype was seen more than once but under ten times. V gene TRBV6-1 combines with J gene TRBJ2-7; D is possibly TRBD1 (5 bases). V gave up 2 bases and J gave up 1 base, with 12 bases separating them. Looked up from germline, CDR1 is MNHNS and CDR2 is SASEGT. The CDR3 is made up of 15 amino acids. CDR3 DNA: TGTGCCAGCAGTGAATTTGGGGCTTCATCCTACGAGCAGTACTTC. Encoded protein: CASSEFGASSYEQYF.